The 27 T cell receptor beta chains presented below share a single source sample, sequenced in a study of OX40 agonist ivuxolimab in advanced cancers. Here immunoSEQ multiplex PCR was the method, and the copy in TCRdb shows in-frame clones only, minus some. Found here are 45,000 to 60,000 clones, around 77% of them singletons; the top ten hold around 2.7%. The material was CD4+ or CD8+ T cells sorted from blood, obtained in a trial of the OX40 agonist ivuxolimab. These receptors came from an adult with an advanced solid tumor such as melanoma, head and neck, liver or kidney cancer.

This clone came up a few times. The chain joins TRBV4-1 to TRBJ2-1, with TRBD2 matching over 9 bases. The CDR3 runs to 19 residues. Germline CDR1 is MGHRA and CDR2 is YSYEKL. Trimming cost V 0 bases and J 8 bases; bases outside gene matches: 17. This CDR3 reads CASSQDGLGISGSRDEQFF. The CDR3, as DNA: TGCGCCAGCAGCCAAGACGGGTTGGGTATTAGCGGGAGTCGCGATGAGCAGTTCTTC.

CDR3 residues: CASRRRDSSTDTQYF. CDR3 DNA sequence: TGTGCCAGCAGACGCCGGGACAGTAGCACAGATACGCAGTATTTT. The chain carries TRBV6-5 and TRBJ2-3; 7 nucleotides align to TRBD1. The CDR3 runs 15 residues. Germline V gene lookup returns CDR1 MNHEY and CDR2 SVGAGI. V gave up 6 bases and J gave up 0 bases; unmatched junction bases: 6.

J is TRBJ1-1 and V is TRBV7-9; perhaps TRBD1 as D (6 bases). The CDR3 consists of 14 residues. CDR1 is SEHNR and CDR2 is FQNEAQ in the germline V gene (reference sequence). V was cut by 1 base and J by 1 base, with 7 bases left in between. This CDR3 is CASSLVGGNTEAFF. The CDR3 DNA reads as TGTGCCAGCAGCTTAGTAGGGGGGAACACTGAAGCTTTCTTT. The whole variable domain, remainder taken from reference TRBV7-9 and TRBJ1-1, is DTGVSQNPRHKITKRGQNVTFRCDPISEHNRLYWYRQTLGQGPEFLTYFQNEAQLEKSRLLSDRFSAERPKGSFSTLEIQRTEQGDSAMYLCASSLVGGNTEAFFGQGTRLTVV.

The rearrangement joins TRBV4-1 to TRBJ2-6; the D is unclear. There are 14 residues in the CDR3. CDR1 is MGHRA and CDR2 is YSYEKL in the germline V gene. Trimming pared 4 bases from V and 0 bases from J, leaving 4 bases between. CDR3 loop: CASSRLSGANVLTF. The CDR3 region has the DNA TGCGCCAGCAGCCGGCTCTCTGGGGCCAACGTCCTGACTTTC.

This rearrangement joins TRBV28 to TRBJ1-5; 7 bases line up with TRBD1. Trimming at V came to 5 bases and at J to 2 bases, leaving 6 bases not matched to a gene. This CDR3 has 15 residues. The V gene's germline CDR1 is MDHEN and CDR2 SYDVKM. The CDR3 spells CASSPQGLGNQPQHF. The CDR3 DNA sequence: TGTGCCAGCAGTCCACAGGGGTTGGGCAATCAGCCCCAGCATTTT.

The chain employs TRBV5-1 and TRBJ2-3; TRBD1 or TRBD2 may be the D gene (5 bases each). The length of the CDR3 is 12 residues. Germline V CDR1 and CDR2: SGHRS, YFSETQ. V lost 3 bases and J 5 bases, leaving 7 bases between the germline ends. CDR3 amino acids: CASSWDGDTQYF. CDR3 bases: TGCGCCAGCAGCTGGGACGGAGATACGCAGTATTTT.

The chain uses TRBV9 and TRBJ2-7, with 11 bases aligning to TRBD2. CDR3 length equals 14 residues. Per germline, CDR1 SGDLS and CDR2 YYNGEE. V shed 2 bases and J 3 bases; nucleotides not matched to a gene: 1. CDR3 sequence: CASSVGTSGYEQYF. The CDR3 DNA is TGTGCCAGCAGCGTGGGGACTAGCGGCTACGAGCAGTACTTC.

CDR3 in DNA: TGCGCCAGCAGCTTGAGCGCGGGGGGACAGGGGACCTACGAGCAGTACTTC. Translation: CASSLSAGGQGTYEQYF. The chain is built from TRBV5-1 and TRBJ2-7; 10 nucleotides line up with TRBD1. The J segment lost 2 bases and the V segment lost 1 base, leaving 9 bases of the junction unmatched. The CDR3 covers 17 residues. Germline V gene lookup returns CDR1 SGHRS and CDR2 YFSETQ.

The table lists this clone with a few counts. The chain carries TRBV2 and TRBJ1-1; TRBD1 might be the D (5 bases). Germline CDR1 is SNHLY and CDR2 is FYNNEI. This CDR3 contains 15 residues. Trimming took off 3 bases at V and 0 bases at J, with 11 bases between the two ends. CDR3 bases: TGTGCCAGCAGTGACGGGGGAGGGTTGAACACTGAAGCTTTCTTT. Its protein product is CASSDGGGLNTEAFF.

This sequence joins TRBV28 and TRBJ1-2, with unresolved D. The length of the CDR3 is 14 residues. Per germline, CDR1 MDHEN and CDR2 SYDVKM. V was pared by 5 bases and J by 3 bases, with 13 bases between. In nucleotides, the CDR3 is TGTGCCAGCAGTCTCTCTCGGAGAGACTATGGCTACACCTTC. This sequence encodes CASSLSRRDYGYTF.

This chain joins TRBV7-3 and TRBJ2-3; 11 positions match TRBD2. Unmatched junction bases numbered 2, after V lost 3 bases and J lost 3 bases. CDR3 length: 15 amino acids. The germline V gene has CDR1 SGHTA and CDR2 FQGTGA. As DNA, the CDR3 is TGTGCCAGCAGCTTTACTAGCGGGAGAACAGATACGCAGTATTTT. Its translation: CASSFTSGRTDTQYF.

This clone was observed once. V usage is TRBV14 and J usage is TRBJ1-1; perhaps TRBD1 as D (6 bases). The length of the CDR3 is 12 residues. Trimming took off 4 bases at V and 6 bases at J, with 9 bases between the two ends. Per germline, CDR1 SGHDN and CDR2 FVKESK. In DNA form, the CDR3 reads TGTGCCAGCAGCCCAAAGGGGGCTGAAGCTTTCTTT. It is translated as CASSPKGAEAFF.

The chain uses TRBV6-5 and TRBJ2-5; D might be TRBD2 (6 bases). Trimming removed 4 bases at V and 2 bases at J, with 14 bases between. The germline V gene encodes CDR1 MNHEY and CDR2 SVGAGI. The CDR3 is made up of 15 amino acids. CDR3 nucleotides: TGTGCCAGCAGTTCCTGGGGGACTTGGCAAGAGACCCAGTACTTC. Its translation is CASSSWGTWQETQYF.

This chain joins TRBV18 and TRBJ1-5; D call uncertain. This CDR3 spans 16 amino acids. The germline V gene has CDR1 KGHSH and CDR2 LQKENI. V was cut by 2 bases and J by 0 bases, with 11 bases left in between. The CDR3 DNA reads TGTGCCAGCTCACCAATGCAGGCAAATAGCAATCAGCCCCAGCATTTT. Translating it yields CASSPMQANSNQPQHF.

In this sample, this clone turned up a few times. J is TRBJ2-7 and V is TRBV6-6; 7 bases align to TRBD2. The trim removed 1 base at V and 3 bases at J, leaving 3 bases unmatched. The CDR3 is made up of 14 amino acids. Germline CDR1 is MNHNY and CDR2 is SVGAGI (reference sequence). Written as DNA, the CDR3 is TGTGCCAGCAGTTACTTTGGGGGGGACTACGAGCAGTACTTC. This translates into CASSYFGGDYEQYF.

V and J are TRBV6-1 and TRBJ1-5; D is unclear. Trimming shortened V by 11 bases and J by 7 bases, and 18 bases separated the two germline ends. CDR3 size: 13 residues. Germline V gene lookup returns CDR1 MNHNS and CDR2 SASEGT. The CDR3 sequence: CAAQIPGGQPQHF. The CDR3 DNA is TGTGCCGCTCAAATACCAGGTGGACAGCCCCAGCATTTT.

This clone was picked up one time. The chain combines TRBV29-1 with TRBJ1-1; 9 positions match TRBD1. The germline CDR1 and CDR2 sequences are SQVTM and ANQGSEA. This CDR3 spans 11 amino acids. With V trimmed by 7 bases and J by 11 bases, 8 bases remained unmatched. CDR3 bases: TGCAGCGGCGGGGACAGGGTGACCGCTTTCTTT. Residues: CSGGDRVTAFF.

The CDR3 is CASSVAGSYEQYF. The CDR3 DNA sequence: TGTGCCAGCAGCGTGGCAGGCTCCTACGAGCAGTACTTC. V gene TRBV9 combines with J gene TRBJ2-7, with no clear D. V was clipped by 2 bases and J by 0 bases, with 6 bases between them. CDR3 length: 13 amino acids. CDR1 is SGDLS and CDR2 is YYNGEE in the germline V gene.

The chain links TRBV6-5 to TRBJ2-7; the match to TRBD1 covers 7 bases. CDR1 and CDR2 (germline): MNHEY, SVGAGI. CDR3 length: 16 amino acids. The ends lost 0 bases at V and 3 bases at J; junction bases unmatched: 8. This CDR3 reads CASSYSGTVEGYEQYF. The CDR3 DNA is TGTGCCAGCAGTTACTCGGGGACAGTTGAGGGCTACGAGCAGTACTTC.

The DNA for the CDR3 is TGTGCCAGCAGCTTAGGGGGCGGGACTTATCCAGATACGCAGTATTTT. Protein product: CASSLGGGTYPDTQYF. The chain has TRBV7-8 and TRBJ2-3; a possible D gene is TRBD2 (6 bases). In germline, CDR1 is SGHVS, CDR2 FQNEAQ. The CDR3 consists of 16 residues. Between the trimmed V and J ends, which lost 1 base and 4 bases, there was a span of 15 bases.

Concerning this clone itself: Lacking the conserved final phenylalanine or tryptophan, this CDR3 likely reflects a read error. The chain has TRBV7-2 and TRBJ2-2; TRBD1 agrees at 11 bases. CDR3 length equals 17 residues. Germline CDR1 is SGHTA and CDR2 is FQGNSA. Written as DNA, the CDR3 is TGTGCCAGAAGCTCCCAATGGACAGGGGGCAAGGCCGGGGAGCTGTTTCTT. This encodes CARSSQWTGGKAGELFL.

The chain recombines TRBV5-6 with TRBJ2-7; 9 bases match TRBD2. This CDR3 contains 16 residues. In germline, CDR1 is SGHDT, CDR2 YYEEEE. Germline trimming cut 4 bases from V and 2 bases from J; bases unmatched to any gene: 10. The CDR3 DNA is TGTGCCAGCAGCGGTACTAGCGGGCCTACACCCTACGAGCAGTACTTC. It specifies CASSGTSGPTPYEQYF.

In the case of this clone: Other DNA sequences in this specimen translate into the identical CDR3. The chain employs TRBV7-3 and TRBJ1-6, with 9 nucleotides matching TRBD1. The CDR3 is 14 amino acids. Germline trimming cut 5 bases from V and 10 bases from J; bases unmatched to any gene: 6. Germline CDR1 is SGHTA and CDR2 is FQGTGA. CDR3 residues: CASSRGQGESPLHF. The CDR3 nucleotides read TGTGCCAGCAGCCGGGGACAGGGTGAATCACCCCTCCACTTT.

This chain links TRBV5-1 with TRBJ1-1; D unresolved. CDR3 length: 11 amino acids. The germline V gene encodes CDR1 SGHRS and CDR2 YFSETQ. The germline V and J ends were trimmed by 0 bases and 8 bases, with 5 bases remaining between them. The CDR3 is CASSLEGEAFF. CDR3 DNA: TGCGCCAGCAGCTTGGAAGGGGAAGCTTTCTTT.

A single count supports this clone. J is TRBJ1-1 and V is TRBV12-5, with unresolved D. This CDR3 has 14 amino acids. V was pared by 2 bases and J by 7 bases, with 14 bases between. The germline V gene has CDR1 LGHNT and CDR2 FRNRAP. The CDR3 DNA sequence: TGTGCTAGTGGTTTGTTCCCGAACGCGGATGAAGCTTTCTTT. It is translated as CASGLFPNADEAFF.

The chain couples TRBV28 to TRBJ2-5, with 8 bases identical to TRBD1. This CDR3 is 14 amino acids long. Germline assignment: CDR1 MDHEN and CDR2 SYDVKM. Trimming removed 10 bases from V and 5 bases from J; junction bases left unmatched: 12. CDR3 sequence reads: CATAPQGAWETQYF. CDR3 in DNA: TGTGCCACAGCACCTCAGGGGGCCTGGGAGACCCAGTACTTC.

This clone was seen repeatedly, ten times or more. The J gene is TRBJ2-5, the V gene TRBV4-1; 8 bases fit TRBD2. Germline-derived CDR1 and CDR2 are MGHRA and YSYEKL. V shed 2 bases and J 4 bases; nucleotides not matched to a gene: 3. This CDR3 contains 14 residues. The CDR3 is CASSQRAGGETQYF. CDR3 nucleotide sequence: TGCGCCAGCAGCCAACGTGCGGGAGGAGAGACCCAGTACTTC.